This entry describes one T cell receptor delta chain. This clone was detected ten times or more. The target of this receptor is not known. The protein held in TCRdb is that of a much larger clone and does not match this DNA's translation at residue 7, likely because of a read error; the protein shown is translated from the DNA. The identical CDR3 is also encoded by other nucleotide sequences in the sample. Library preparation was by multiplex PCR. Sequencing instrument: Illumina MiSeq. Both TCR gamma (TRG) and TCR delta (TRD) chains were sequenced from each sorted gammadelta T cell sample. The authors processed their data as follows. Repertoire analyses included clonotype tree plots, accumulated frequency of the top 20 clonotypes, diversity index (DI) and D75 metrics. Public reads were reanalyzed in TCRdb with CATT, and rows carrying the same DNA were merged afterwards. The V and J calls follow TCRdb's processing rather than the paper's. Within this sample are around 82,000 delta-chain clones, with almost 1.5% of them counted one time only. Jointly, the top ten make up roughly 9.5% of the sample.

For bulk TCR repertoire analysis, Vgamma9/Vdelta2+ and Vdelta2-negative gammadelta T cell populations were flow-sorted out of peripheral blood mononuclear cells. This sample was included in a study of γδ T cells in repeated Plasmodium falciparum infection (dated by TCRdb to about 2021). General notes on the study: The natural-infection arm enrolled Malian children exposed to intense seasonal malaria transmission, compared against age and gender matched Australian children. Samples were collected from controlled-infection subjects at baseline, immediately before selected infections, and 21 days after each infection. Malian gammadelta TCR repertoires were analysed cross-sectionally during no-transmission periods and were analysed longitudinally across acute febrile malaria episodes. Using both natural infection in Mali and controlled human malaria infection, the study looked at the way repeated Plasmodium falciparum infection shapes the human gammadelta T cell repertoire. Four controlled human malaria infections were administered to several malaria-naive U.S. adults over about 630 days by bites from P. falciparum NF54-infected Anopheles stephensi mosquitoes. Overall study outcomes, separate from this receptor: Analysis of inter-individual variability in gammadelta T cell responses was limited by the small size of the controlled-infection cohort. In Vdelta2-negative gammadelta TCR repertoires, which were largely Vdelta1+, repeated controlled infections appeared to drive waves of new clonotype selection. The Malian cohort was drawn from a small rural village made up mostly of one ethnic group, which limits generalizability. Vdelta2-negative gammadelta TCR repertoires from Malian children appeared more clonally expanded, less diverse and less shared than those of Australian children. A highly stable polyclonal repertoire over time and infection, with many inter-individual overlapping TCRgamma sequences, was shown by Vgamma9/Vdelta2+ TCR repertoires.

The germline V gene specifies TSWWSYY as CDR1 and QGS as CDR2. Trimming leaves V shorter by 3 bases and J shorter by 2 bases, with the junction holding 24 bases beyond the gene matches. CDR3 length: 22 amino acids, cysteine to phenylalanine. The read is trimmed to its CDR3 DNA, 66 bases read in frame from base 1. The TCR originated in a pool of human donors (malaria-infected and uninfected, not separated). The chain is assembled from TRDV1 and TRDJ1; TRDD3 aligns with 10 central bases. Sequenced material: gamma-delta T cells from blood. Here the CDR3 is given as CALGEGPVSLLQVLGDTDKLIF. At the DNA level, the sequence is TGTGCTCTTGGGGAGGGCCCTGTTTCCCTACTTCAGGTACTGGGGGATACCGATAAACTCATCTTT.